This T cell receptor beta chain emerged from a study of Ad26.COV2.S vaccination and SARS-CoV-2 variants. Study summary: Administration of Ad26.COV2.S was intramuscular, either once or twice 56 days apart.

Study-level findings and limits: An underestimation of total T cell responses may have resulted from the TCR breadth and depth analyses. Post-vaccination breadth of spike-specific CD8+ and CD4+ T cell responses was reportedly substantial.

Treatment defined: roughly 18 received Ad26.COV2.S at low or high dose, single or two shots; roughly 5 received placebo; per-sample allocation not given. Sample collection was performed on day 63 after the first vaccine or placebo injection. TCRdb keeps only in-frame clones here, not all; method: immunoSEQ multiplex PCR. The sample lists around 340,000 clones, about 87% occurring once. This CDR3 region has 15 residues. The germline V gene has CDR1 SGHNT and CDR2 YYREEE (reference sequence). V gave up 4 bases and J gave up 5 bases; unmatched junction bases: 11. Of note for this clone: Its antigen is not known.

The sequences come from peripheral blood, collected in a trial of Ad26.COV2.S vaccine versus placebo. The chain carries TRBV5-4 and TRBJ2-7; 8 nucleotides agree with TRBD2. This TCR derives from a person between 18 and 65 years old who received the Ad26.COV2.S COVID-19 vaccine or a placebo. CDR3 DNA: TGTGCCAGCAGCCCGCGGACTAGCTTTAGCGACGAGCAGTACTTC. It codes for CASSPRTSFSDEQYF.